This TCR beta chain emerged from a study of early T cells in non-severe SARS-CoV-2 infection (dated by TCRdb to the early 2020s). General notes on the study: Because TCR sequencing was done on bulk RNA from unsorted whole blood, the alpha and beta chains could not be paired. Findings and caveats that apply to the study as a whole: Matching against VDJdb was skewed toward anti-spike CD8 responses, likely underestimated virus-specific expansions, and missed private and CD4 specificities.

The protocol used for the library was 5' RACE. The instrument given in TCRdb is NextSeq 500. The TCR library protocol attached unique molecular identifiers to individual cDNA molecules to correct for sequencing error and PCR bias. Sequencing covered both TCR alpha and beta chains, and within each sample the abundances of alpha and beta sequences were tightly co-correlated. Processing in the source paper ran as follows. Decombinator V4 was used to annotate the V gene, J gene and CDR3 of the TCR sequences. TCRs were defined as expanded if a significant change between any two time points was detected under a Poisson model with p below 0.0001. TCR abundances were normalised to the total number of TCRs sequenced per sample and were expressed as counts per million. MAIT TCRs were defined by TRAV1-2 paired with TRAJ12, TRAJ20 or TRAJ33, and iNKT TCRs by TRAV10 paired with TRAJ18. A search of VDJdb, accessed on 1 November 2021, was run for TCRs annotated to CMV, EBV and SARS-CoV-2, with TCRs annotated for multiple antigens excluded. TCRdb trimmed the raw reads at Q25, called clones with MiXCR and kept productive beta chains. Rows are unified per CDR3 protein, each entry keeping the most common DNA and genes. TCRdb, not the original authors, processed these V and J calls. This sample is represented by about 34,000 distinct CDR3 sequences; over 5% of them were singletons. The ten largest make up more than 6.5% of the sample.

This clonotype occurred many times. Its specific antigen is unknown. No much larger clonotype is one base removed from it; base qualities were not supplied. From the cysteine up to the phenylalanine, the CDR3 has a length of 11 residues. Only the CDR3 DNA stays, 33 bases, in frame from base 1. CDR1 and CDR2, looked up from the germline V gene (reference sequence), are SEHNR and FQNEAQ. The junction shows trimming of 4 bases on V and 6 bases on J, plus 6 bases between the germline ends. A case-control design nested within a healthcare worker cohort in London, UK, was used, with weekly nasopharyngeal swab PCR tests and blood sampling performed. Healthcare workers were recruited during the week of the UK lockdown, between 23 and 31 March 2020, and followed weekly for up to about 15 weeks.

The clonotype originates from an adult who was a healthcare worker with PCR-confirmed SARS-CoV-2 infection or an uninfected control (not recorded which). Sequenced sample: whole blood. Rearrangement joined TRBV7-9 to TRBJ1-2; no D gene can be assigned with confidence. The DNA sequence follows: TGTGCCAGCAGCTCCGCGAATGGCTACACCTTC. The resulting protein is CASSSANGYTF.